A selection of T cell receptor beta chains follows, all from one sample in a study of persistence of HIV-infected CD4 T cells. These receptors have no known antigen. Profiled with immunoSEQ multiplex PCR; TCRdb holds only in-frame clones, not every one. The table lists 25,000 to 35,000 clones, 82% of them singletons, with around 4.6% in the top ten. The specimen was CD4+ T cells sorted from PBMCs after approximately 18-hour stimulation, collected from a patient who received antiretroviral therapy. Receptor source: an adult man with HIV who was CMV-seropositive. The conserved cysteine and the conserved F or W are not part of the CDR3 here. Some rows mark clone size as missing; the rest say once, few, many or name a class of expanded clone.

v_gene	j_gene	abundance	CDR3aa
TRBV28	TRBJ2-4	NA	ASSGEDRNIQY
TRBV2	TRBJ2-2	NA	ASDVEGAGAGELF
TRBV7-2	TRBJ2-7	NA	ASRQIQAYEQY
TRBV6-4	TRBJ2-3	NA	ASSARMSPDTQY
TRBV4-1	TRBJ2-1	NA	ATPGDLPNNEQF
TRBV3-1/TRBV3-2	TRBJ2-1	once	ASSQGRGGGEQF
TRBV7-9	TRBJ2-7	NA	ASSFGTGTYEQY
TRBV25-1	TRBJ2-1	few	ASSPDYSDNEQF
TRBV6-5	TRBJ1-2	NA	ASSPDGPNYGYT
TRBV7-2	TRBJ2-1	NA	ASSFRRGVGNEQF
TRBV6-6	TRBJ2-3	few	ASSHGASGVDTQY
TRBV28	TRBJ2-3	once	ASGRDRADTQY
TRBV20-1	TRBJ2-3	NA	SASRQTSGVSDTQY
TRBV19	TRBJ2-4	NA	ASSRDRRLNIQY
TRBV7-2	TRBJ1-3	NA	ASSLSSSSGNTIY
TRBV3-1/TRBV3-2	TRBJ2-3	once	ASRYSGGSTDTQY
TRBV7-3	TRBJ1-1	few	ASSFFVNTEAF
TRBV5-1	TRBJ1-2	once	ASRPTGGGGYT
TRBV5-4	TRBJ2-7	few	ASSLGDRNSYEQY
TRBV28	TRBJ1-1	few	ASNLEDTEAF
TRBV2	TRBJ1-6	NA	ASSDGEISPLH
TRBV19	TRBJ1-2	NA	ASRSRAEGGYT
TRBV29-1	TRBJ1-1	NA	SVEGGSYTEAF
TRBV7-6	TRBJ1-4	NA	ASSITRDSGEKLF
TRBV2	TRBJ2-7	NA	ASKGQLSSYEQY
TRBV3-1/TRBV3-2	TRBJ2-7	NA	ASSAGTAYEQY
TRBV5-1	TRBJ1-1	NA	ASSSAGRGYEAF
TRBV2	TRBJ2-7	NA	ASSEGFSGVSEQY
TRBV5-1	TRBJ2-7	NA	ASSFTGGSLYEQY
TRBV11-3	TRBJ2-7	NA	ASSKDGTLGDEQY
TRBV5-1	TRBJ1-1	NA	ASSSTGSGVNTEAF
TRBV15	TRBJ2-1	once	ATSRDQNEQF
TRBV7-2	TRBJ2-1	NA	ASSLGGPGYNEQF
TRBV5-4	TRBJ1-1	few	ASSLIQAGGTEAF
TRBV7-2	TRBJ1-4	NA	ASSLAARNNEKLF
TRBV7-3	TRBJ2-1	NA	ASSLGTSGGHEQF
TRBV3-1/TRBV3-2	TRBJ2-3	once	ASSYRGAVTQY
TRBV10-2	TRBJ1-6	NA	ASSESSAGGSNSPLH
TRBV12-3/TRBV12-4	TRBJ2-7	NA	ASLQGYSYEQY
TRBV5-5	TRBJ1-1	NA	ACTGDATEAF
TRBV3-1/TRBV3-2	TRBJ1-5	once	ASSDTNRHHQPQH
TRBV6-1	TRBJ1-5	NA	ASSALPDRNNQPQH
TRBV19	TRBJ1-3	NA	ASNPRKGTIY
TRBV29-1	TRBJ2-3	once	SVVRDRGTDTQY
TRBV18	TRBJ1-5	NA	ASSPRQTSNQPQH
TRBV5-4	TRBJ1-1	NA	ASSRGQEITEAF
TRBV29-1	TRBJ1-2	NA	SDDYPGYT
TRBV5-4	TRBJ2-3	NA	ASSLKGEDTQY
TRBV9	TRBJ1-1	NA	ASSPRGFSTEAF
TRBV25-1	TRBJ2-3	NA	ASSLQGATTDTQY
TRBV5-4	TRBJ1-6	NA	ASSLDSNSPLH
TRBV7-2	TRBJ1-6	few	ASSLGAGESSPLH
TRBV24-1	TRBJ1-5	NA	ATSGGNQPQH
TRBV6-6	TRBJ2-2	NA	ASSFPGVWATGELF
TRBV6-5	TRBJ2-3	NA	ASTSGGATDTQY